Sequencing of this TCR beta chain was carried out in a study of cytomegalovirus exposure and HLA in healthy donors. Across the whole study: It was reported in a later analysis that the same platform had been used for the 120 validation repertoires as for the approximately 670 first-cohort repertoires. Study results and caveats: Researchers catalogued about 160 TCR beta chains as cytomegalovirus-associated.

This table comes from immunoSEQ multiplex PCR, and its TCRdb copy is limited to in-frame clones, with some not included. The sample comprises fewer than 120,000 clones, roughly 89% of which are singletons, and approximately 1.9% rests with the top ten. The length of the CDR3 is 12 residues. Looked up from germline, CDR1 is SQVTM and CDR2 is ANQGSEA. V gave up 6 bases and J gave up 7 bases; unmatched junction bases: 5. As concerns this clone: Its antigen is as yet unknown.

The sequenced sample was PBMCs. The receptor's source is a woman aged 18 to 35 in good health and CMV-seronegative. This chain links TRBV29-1 with TRBJ2-5; 10 bases align to TRBD2. The CDR3 DNA reads as TGCAGCGTCGAAACTAGCGGGACGACCCAGTACTTC. It codes for CSVETSGTTQYF.